The 21 T cell receptor beta chains in this list originate from one sample, sequenced in a study of cytomegalovirus exposure and HLA in healthy donors. A multiplex PCR was run with 60 Vbeta primers and 13 Jbeta primers. Sequencing used immunoSEQ multiplex PCR; TCRdb keeps in-frame clones, though not all of them. Of about 150,000 clones in the sample, roughly 80% are singletons; the top ten hold about 2.4%. The sequenced sample was PBMCs. The origin of the receptors is a male donor in good health and CMV-seronegative.

In its sample, this clone was seen a few times. The chain uses TRBV19 and TRBJ1-1; D remains unclear. V was cut by 3 bases and J by 3 bases, with 11 bases left in between. Germline CDR1 reads LNHDA; CDR2 reads SQIVND (reference sequence). This CDR3 is built from 14 residues. This CDR3 is CASSIGPLYTEAFF. CDR3 in DNA: TGTGCCAGTAGTATCGGTCCGTTGTACACTGAAGCTTTCTTT.

This clone came up once. J is TRBJ2-3 and V is TRBV27; 13 nucleotides align to TRBD2. Germline V gene sequence: CDR1 MNHEY, CDR2 SMNVEV (reference sequence). The trim removed 6 bases at V and 8 bases at J, leaving 11 bases unmatched. The length of the CDR3 is 16 residues. The CDR3 DNA reads TGTGCCAGCAGCGGAACTAGCGGGGGGGCCGTGGGTACGCAGTATTTT. Its translation: CASSGTSGGAVGTQYF.

The gene calls are TRBV18 and TRBJ2-5; tentative D call: TRBD1 (5 bases). The last part of the DNA fits TRBJ2-7 better; the J call may be wrong. Per the germline V gene, CDR1 is KGHSH and CDR2 is LQKENI. This CDR3 comprises 13 residues. The DNA for the CDR3 is TGTGCCAGCTCACCCAGGGATTCCTACGAGCAGTACTTC. It is translated as CASSPRDSYEQYF.

The chain recombines TRBV29-1 with TRBJ2-7, with TRBD1 matching over 9 bases. Germline V lookup: CDR1 SQVTM, CDR2 ANQGSEA. CDR3 size: 15 residues. Unmatched junction bases numbered 8, after V lost 2 bases and J lost 3 bases. The CDR3 sequence is CSVELTGGVGYEQYF. CDR3 DNA: TGCAGCGTTGAACTAACAGGGGGCGTTGGCTACGAGCAGTACTTC.

The gene calls are TRBV7-8 and TRBJ2-1; 16 bases are a match to TRBD2. CDR3 size: 18 residues. The J segment lost 10 bases and the V segment lost 5 bases, leaving 14 bases of the junction unmatched. The germline gives CDR1 SGHVS, CDR2 FQNEAQ. The DNA of the CDR3 is TGTGCCAGCAGCCTCCTACCGGGACTAGCGGGAGGGCCGCGGGAGCAGTTCTTC. It is translated as CASSLLPGLAGGPREQFF.

The chain is built from TRBV19 and TRBJ1-6; D uncertain. Germline loops: CDR1 LNHDA, CDR2 SQIVND (reference sequence). CDR3 length: 13 residues. V gave up 5 bases and J gave up 7 bases, with 9 bases separating them. CDR3 amino acids: CASSVGGNSPLHF. CDR3 coding DNA: TGTGCCAGTAGTGTCGGAGGAAATTCACCCCTCCACTTT.

The V and J genes are TRBV7-6 and TRBJ2-7, with TRBD1 matching 7 bases. CDR3 size: 15 residues. Trimming removed 1 base from V and 0 bases from J; junction bases left unmatched: 3. Germline assignment: CDR1 SGHVS and CDR2 FNYEAQ. CDR3 residues: CASSLGSGGSYEQYF. The CDR3 coding sequence is TGTGCCAGCAGCTTAGGGTCAGGGGGCTCCTACGAGCAGTACTTC.

V is TRBV5-6 and J is TRBJ2-7, with TRBD2 as a possible D gene (5 bases). CDR3 length equals 14 residues. The germline gives CDR1 SGHDT, CDR2 YYEEEE. V lost 2 bases and J lost 1, with 10 bases in between. The CDR3 DNA is TGTGCCAGCAGCTTAGGTCCGGGATCCTACGAGCAGTACTTC. Translating it yields CASSLGPGSYEQYF.

The rearrangement joins TRBV25-1 to TRBJ2-1; D is undetermined. The CDR3 sequence is 17 residues long. V was clipped by 6 bases and J by 0 bases, with 18 bases between them. Germline CDR1 is MGHDK and CDR2 is SYGVNS. CDR3 region: CASSLYSSPSSYNEQFF. CDR3 sequence (DNA): TGTGCCAGCAGCCTTTACTCGTCACCGAGCTCCTACAATGAGCAGTTCTTC.

The CDR3 reads CSARVAGGYTF. The CDR3 nucleotides read TGCAGTGCTAGAGTCGCGGGGGGCTACACCTTC. This chain uses TRBV20-1 with TRBJ1-2; D unclear. V lost 1 base and J 8 bases, leaving 8 bases between the germline ends. CDR3 length equals 11 residues. The V gene's germline CDR1 is DFQATT and CDR2 SNEGSKA (reference sequence).

The V gene is TRBV29-1, the J gene TRBJ2-3, with 7 bases aligning to TRBD2. CDR1 is SQVTM, CDR2 ANQGSEA, per germline. Trimming removed 3 bases from V and 6 bases from J; junction bases left unmatched: 12. This CDR3 is built from 15 residues. CDR3 loop: CSVDDGGLPFDTQYF. The CDR3, as DNA: TGCAGCGTTGATGACGGGGGGTTACCTTTCGATACGCAGTATTTT.

J is TRBJ2-2 and V is TRBV28, with 7 bases aligning to TRBD1. This CDR3 region has 15 residues. Germline CDR1 reads MDHEN; CDR2 reads SYDVKM. V was clipped by 4 bases and J by 6 bases; unmatched bases: 8. The CDR3 DNA follows: TGTGCCAGCAGTTCCTTCGACAGGGCATCCGGGGAGCTGTTTTTT. Translating gives CASSSFDRASGELFF.

This clone appeared once. This rearrangement joins TRBV30 to TRBJ2-2; tentatively, D is TRBD1 (6 bases). The CDR3 contains 14 residues. Germline values: CDR1 GTSNPN, CDR2 SVGIG (reference sequence). Trimming took 0 bases from V and 8 from J, leaving 13 bases between them. As DNA, the CDR3 is TGTGCCTGGAGTGTAAATACAGGGATTGGGGAGCTGTTTTTT. Its translation is CAWSVNTGIGELFF.

The chain links TRBV6-5 to TRBJ1-2; 7 positions match TRBD1. The CDR3 has 14 amino acids. The junction had 5 bases not matched to a gene; V was cut back by 4 bases and J by 3 bases. In germline, CDR1 is MNHEY, CDR2 SVGAGI. The CDR3 region has the DNA TGTGCCAGCAGTTTACAGGGGCCCCACTATGGCTACACCTTC. Translation: CASSLQGPHYGYTF.

Only one count was recorded for this clone. The chain carries TRBV4-3 and TRBJ2-4; maybe TRBD2 (5 bases). Trimming cost V 0 bases and J 3 bases, with 9 bases left between them. The CDR3 totals 15 residues. Germline assignment: CDR1 LGHNA and CDR2 YSLEER. CDR3 residues: CASSQDAGDKNIQYF. The DNA of the CDR3 is TGCGCCAGCAGCCAAGATGCCGGGGACAAAAACATTCAGTACTTC.

The gene calls are TRBV14 and TRBJ2-7, with 10 positions matching TRBD2. Trimming at V came to 5 bases and at J to 5 bases, leaving 9 bases not matched to a gene. In germline, CDR1 is SGHDN, CDR2 FVKESK. The CDR3 is made up of 15 amino acids. CDR3 coding DNA: TGTGCCAGCAGCTCCTGGGGTAGCGGGAGGCACGAGCAGTACTTC. Protein sequence: CASSSWGSGRHEQYF. The entire variable domain, with the rest obtained from reference TRBV14 and TRBJ2-7, is as follows: EAGVTQFPSHSVIEKGQTVTLRCDPISGHDNLYWYRRVMGKEIKFLLHFVKESKQDESGMPNNRFLAERTGGTYSTLKVQPAELEDSGVYFCASSSWGSGRHEQYFGPGTRLTVT.

The chain recombines TRBV19 with TRBJ1-6; 7 nucleotides line up with TRBD1. V dropped 4 bases and J dropped 5; count of bases not matched to a gene: 2. CDR3 size: 14 residues. The germline V gene has CDR1 LNHDA and CDR2 SQIVND (reference sequence). This chain's CDR3 is CASSTRGDNSPLHF. The CDR3 nucleotides are TGTGCCAGTAGTACCAGGGGGGATAATTCACCCCTCCACTTT. The full variable domain, its missing parts supplied by reference TRBV19 and TRBJ1-6, is DGGITQSPKYLFRKEGQNVTLSCEQNLNHDAMYWYRQDPGQGLRLIYYSQIVNDFQKGDIAEGYSVSREKKESFPLTVTSAQKNPTAFYLCASSTRGDNSPLHFGNGTRLTVT.

This clone was detected only a few times. This rearrangement joins TRBV4-1 to TRBJ2-7, with 8 bases lining up with TRBD2. The germline V gene encodes CDR1 MGHRA and CDR2 YSYEKL. The trim removed 7 bases at V and 5 bases at J, leaving 13 bases unmatched. CDR3 length: 15 amino acids. In DNA, the CDR3 is TGCGCCAGCACCCCACGACCGGGACTAGAGAACGAGCAGTACTTC. It translates to CASTPRPGLENEQYF.

This clone was found once. The genes are TRBV27 and TRBJ2-2, with TRBD2 matching 9 bases. CDR3 size: 14 residues. With V trimmed by 6 bases and J by 3 bases, 2 bases remained unmatched. The germline gives CDR1 MNHEY, CDR2 SMNVEV (reference sequence). The CDR3 DNA reads as TGTGCCAGCAGGCTAGCGGGATACACCGGGGAGCTGTTTTTT. It codes for CASRLAGYTGELFF.

The V gene is TRBV9, the J gene TRBJ2-7, with a possible D match to TRBD2 (6 bases). The V gene lost 3 bases and the J gene lost 3 bases, with 19 bases spanning the gap. This CDR3 has 16 amino acids. Germline V lookup: CDR1 SGDLS, CDR2 YYNGEE. In DNA, the CDR3 is TGTGCCAGCAGCGCCGAGGGGCTAGCGCCAATCTACGAGCAGTACTTC. Its translation is CASSAEGLAPIYEQYF. The full variable domain, with the rest looked up from reference TRBV9 and TRBJ2-7, is DSGVTQTPKHLITATGQRVTLRCSPRSGDLSVYWYQQSLDQGLQFLIQYYNGEERAKGNILERFSAQQFPDLHSELNLSSLELGDSALYFCASSAEGLAPIYEQYFGPGTRLTVT.

This sequence joins TRBV27 and TRBJ2-7, with D tentatively TRBD2 (6 bases). Germline lookup yields CDR1 MNHEY and CDR2 SMNVEV (reference sequence). Trimming cost V 4 bases and J 6 bases, with 16 bases left between them. The CDR3 sequence is 14 residues long. The CDR3: CASSSLAAGREQYF. CDR3 nucleotide sequence: TGTGCCAGCAGTTCACTAGCTGCAGGTCGCGAGCAGTACTTC.